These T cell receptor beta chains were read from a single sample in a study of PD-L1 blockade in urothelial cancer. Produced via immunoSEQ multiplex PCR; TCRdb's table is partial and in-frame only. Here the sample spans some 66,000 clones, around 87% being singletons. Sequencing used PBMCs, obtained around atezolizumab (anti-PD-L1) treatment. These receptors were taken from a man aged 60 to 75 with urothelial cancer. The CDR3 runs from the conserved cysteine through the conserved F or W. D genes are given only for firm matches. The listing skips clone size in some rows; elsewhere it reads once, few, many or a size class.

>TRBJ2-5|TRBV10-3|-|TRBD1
CAISESGQGETQYF
TGTGCCATCAGTGAGTCAGGACAGGGTGAGACCCAGTACTTC
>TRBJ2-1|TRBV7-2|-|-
CASSFRTALEVMNEQFF
TGTGCCAGCAGCTTCCGGACAGCCTTGGAGGTAATGAATGAGCAGTTCTTC
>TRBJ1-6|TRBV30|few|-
CAWTPHRDTPLHF
TGTGCCTGGACCCCGCACAGGGACACACCCCTCCACTTT
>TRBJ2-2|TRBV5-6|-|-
CASRAGADANTGELFF
TGTGCCAGCCGGGCAGGGGCCGACGCGAACACCGGGGAGCTGTTTTTT
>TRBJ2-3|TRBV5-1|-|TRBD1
CASSLTGWSTDTQYF
TGCGCCAGCAGCCTGACAGGGTGGAGCACAGATACGCAGTATTTT
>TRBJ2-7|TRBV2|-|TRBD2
CASSLGLNSFQYF
TGTGCCAGCAGTTTGGGACTAAACTCGTTTCAGTACTTC
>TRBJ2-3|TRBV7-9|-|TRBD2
CASSFRIATSGVPDTQYF
TGTGCCAGCAGCTTTAGGATTGCGACTAGCGGGGTTCCAGATACGCAGTATTTT
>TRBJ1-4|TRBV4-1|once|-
CASSQAGGTTNEKLFF
TGCGCCAGCAGCCAAGCTGGAGGAACAACTAATGAAAAACTGTTTTTT
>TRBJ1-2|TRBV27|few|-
CASSLVENPGLYGYTF
TGTGCCAGCAGTTTGGTAGAAAACCCTGGTCTCTATGGCTACACCTTC
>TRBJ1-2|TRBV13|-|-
CASSLGRRGNGYTF
TGTGCCAGCAGCTTAGGCCGCAGGGGCAATGGCTACACCTTC
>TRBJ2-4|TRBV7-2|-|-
CASTSTVAKNIQYF
TGTGCCAGCACCTCTACAGTAGCCAAAAACATTCAGTACTTC
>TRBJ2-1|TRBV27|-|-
CASSFIHNEQFF
TGTGCCAGCAGTTTTATTCACAATGAGCAGTTCTTC
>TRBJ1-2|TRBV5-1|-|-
CASKSQGGYGYTF
TGCGCCAGCAAGAGTCAGGGTGGCTATGGCTACACCTTC
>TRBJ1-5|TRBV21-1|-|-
CASSKRGTPNQPQHF
TGTGCCAGCAGCAAAAGGGGGACACCAAATCAGCCCCAGCATTTT
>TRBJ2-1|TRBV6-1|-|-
CASWTGGNEQFF
TGTGCCAGCTGGACCGGGGGCAATGAGCAGTTCTTC
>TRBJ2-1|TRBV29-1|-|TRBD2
CSVEVRAGVSSEVF
TGCAGCGTTGAAGTGAGAGCGGGGGTAAGCTCCGAGGTCTTC
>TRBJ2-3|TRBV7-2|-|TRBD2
CASSPGTRSDTQYF
TGTGCCAGCAGCCCTGGGACTAGATCAGATACGCAGTATTTT
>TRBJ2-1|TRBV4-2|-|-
CASSQDLEQFF
TGTGCCAGCAGCCAAGATCTTGAGCAGTTCTTC
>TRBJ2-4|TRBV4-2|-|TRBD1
CASSHDRGAIQYF
TGTGCCAGCAGCCATGACAGGGGAGCCATTCAGTACTTC
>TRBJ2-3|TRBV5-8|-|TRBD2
CASTNWGTSGGPDTQYF
TGTGCCAGCACCAATTGGGGGACTAGCGGGGGCCCGGATACGCAGTATTTT
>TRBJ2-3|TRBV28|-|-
CASSRDRFTDTQYF
TGTGCCAGCAGTAGAGACAGATTCACAGATACGCAGTATTTT
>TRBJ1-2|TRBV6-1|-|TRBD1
CAGRTGANYGYTF
TGTGCCGGTCGGACAGGGGCTAACTATGGCTACACCTTC
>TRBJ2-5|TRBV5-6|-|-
CASSLSGREETQYF
TGTGCCAGCAGCTTGAGTGGGCGGGAAGAGACCCAGTACTTC
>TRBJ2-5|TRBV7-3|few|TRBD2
CASSLGAGGVETQYF
TGTGCCAGCAGCTTAGGTGCGGGGGGCGTGGAGACCCAGTACTTC
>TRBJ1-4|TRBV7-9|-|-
CASSSDRNEKLFF
TGTGCCAGCAGCTCGGACAGAAATGAAAAACTGTTTTTT
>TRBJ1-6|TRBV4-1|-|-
CASSQEGRGNSPLHF
TGCGCCAGCAGCCAAGAGGGCAGGGGAAATTCACCCCTCCACTTT